This T cell receptor (beta chain) emerged from a study of blood T cells in healthy people across ages. Study as a whole: Capturing about one barcoded beta molecule per two T cells was achieved by template switching.

Germline V gene sequence: CDR1 LGHDT, CDR2 YNNKEL (reference sequence). The V and J ends lost 0 bases and 3 bases respectively, with 9 bases between them. This CDR3 is built from 15 residues. Primers used in a second PCR of roughly 7 to 12 cycles were a sample-barcoded 5' primer and a J-beta primer mix. TCRdb recomputed calls from the 5' RACE reads with MiXCR, one row per CDR3 protein. The sample consists of 650,000 to 800,000 distinct CDR3 sequences, roughly 44% of them appearing once. This chain joins TRBV3-1 and TRBJ2-1; no clear D gene. The material sequenced was blood. The TCR sequence derives from a man between 60 and 75 years old in good health. CDR3 protein: CASSQDRLDYNEQFF. The CDR3 DNA follows: TGTGCCAGCAGCCAAGATCGACTCGACTACAATGAGCAGTTCTTC.